This TCR beta chain was retrieved from a study of control samples from healthy donors and cancer patients. TCRdb's table, derived via immunoSEQ multiplex PCR, lists solely in-frame clones and lacks some. The listing contains approximately 190,000 clones. CDR3 length: 15 amino acids. With 5 bases removed from V and 6 bases from J, the gap between germline ends came to 19 bases. CDR1 is SGHTA and CDR2 is FQGNSA in the germline V gene. The chain uses TRBV7-2 and TRBJ1-2; D is uncertain. The source material was blood. This receptor was obtained from a woman younger than 45 in good health. The CDR3 region has the DNA TGTGCCAGCAGCGTAGTAGCAGGAGTCTCGGATGGCTACACCTTC. Translating gives CASSVVAGVSDGYTF.